This T cell receptor beta chain was identified during a study of beta chain features in type 1 diabetes. The whole isolated RNA underwent reverse transcription, so sequencing captured expressed TCRB transcripts. Measured with immunoSEQ multiplex PCR; TCRdb has only the in-frame clones, and not every one. The data contain about 150,000 clones, around 10% of them seen just once; the ten biggest clones take up under 2.5%. V was clipped by 1 base and J by 0 bases, with 6 bases between them. The CDR3 loop spans 15 amino acids. The germline CDR1 and CDR2 sequences are SGHTA and FQGTGA. Sequencing used central memory CD4+ T cells from blood. The V call is TRBV7-3, the J call TRBJ2-2, with D hard to call. The sequence came from a man aged 18 to 30 in good health. CDR3 sequence reads: CASSLMGTNTGELFF. CDR3 DNA sequence: TGTGCCAGCAGCTTAATGGGGACGAACACCGGGGAGCTGTTTTTT.